Listed here are 13 T cell receptor beta chains from one sample, sequenced in a study of blood T cells in healthy people across ages (dated by TCRdb to 2013 to 2016). Library construction relied on 5' RACE. Sequenced using an Illumina HiSeq 2500. The second PCR ran for roughly 7 to 12 cycles and used a J-beta primer mix along with a sample-barcoded 5' primer. Using fastp at Q25 and MiXCR, TCRdb reprocessed the public reads and kept productive beta chains. Every CDR3 protein is listed once, alongside the most common genes and DNA of its rows. The sample contains some 1.6 million distinct CDR3 sequences, about 31% of them found a single time. The ten most abundant clones make up around 11% of the sample. Material for sequencing was blood. Receptors were obtained from a woman younger than 45 in good health.

This rearrangement joins TRBV5-1 to TRBJ2-5; D gene uncertain. V lost 1 base and J lost 2, with 12 bases in between. Germline CDR1 is SGHRS and CDR2 is YFSETQ. This CDR3 comprises 15 residues. As DNA, the CDR3 is TGCGCCAGCAGCTTGTTACAAACTACGCAAGAGACCCAGTACTTC. Protein sequence: CASSLLQTTQETQYF.

This clonotype showed up just a few times. The chain employs TRBV20-1 and TRBJ1-2; no clear D gene. The germline gives CDR1 DFQATT, CDR2 SNEGSKA (reference sequence). CDR3 size: 13 residues. Trimming stripped 3 bases from V and 7 bases from J, with 15 bases between. The CDR3 nucleotides read TGCAGTGCTAGTGAATCGGACGGAAGTGGCTACACCTTC. It specifies CSASESDGSGYTF.

The chain has TRBV2 and TRBJ2-3; the match to TRBD2 covers 16 bases. Trimming cost V 4 bases and J 5 bases; bases outside gene matches: 6. Germline values: CDR1 SNHLY, CDR2 FYNNEI. The CDR3 is 17 amino acids. CDR3 nucleotide sequence: TGTGCCAGCAGTGGACCGGGACTAGCGGGGGGGGGAGATACGCAGTATTTT. This sequence encodes CASSGPGLAGGGDTQYF.

The V gene is TRBV7-3, the J gene TRBJ2-2; D is undetermined. The CDR3 loop spans 15 amino acids. Germline V gene lookup returns CDR1 SGHTA and CDR2 FQGTGA. The V and J ends lost 5 bases and 6 bases respectively, with 16 bases between them. The CDR3 bases are TGTGCCAGCAGCCACCGTAAGCCCCGGTCCGGGGAGCTGTTTTTT. Encoded protein: CASSHRKPRSGELFF. Based on the CDR3 plus reference TRBV7-3 and TRBJ2-2, the full variable domain is GAGVSQTPSNKVTEKGKYVELRCDPISGHTALYWYRQSLGQGPEFLIYFQGTGAADDSGLPNDRFFAVRPEGSVSTLKIQRTERGDSAVYLCASSHRKPRSGELFFGEGSRLTVL.

This clonotype was seen a handful of times. The V and J genes are TRBV7-2 and TRBJ1-2; 8 bases match TRBD1. Germline-derived CDR1 and CDR2 are SGHTA and FQGNSA. This CDR3 region has 15 residues. With 4 bases clipped from V and 0 bases from J, the junction kept 4 bases outside the gene matches. The CDR3 is CASSSQTGANYGYTF. The CDR3 DNA sequence: TGTGCCAGCAGCTCCCAGACAGGGGCTAACTATGGCTACACCTTC.

This clonotype was observed a few times. The chain recombines TRBV11-1 with TRBJ2-1; the match to TRBD1 covers 7 bases. The CDR3 totals 14 residues. Trimming cost V 8 bases and J 4 bases; bases outside gene matches: 8. CDR1 is SGHAT, CDR2 FQDESV, per germline (reference sequence). The chain's CDR3 is CASSKWTGYNEQFF. CDR3 sequence (DNA): TGTGCCAGCTCAAAATGGACAGGTTACAATGAGCAGTTCTTC.

To note about this clonotype: Germline and junction disagree at one end, which may indicate a read error. This rearrangement joins TRBV4-1 to TRBJ1-5, with TRBD1 matching 8 bases. The CDR3 sequence is 15 residues long. Germline V gene data show CDR1 as MGHRA and CDR2 as YSYEKL. The chain's CDR3 is CACSQLTGENQPQHF. The CDR3, as DNA: TGCGCCTGCAGCCAACTGACAGGGGAAAATCAGCCCCAGCATTTT.

The chain couples TRBV5-1 to TRBJ2-3, with 9 bases lining up with TRBD1. This CDR3 comprises 15 residues. The germline gives CDR1 SGHRS, CDR2 YFSETQ. The V and J ends lost 4 bases and 6 bases, in that order; junction bases with no gene match: 9. CDR3 coding DNA: TGCGCCAGCAGCCCTCTGGGACAGGGTGGCGATACGCAGTATTTT. The encoded protein is CASSPLGQGGDTQYF. The variable domain in full, completed from reference TRBV5-1 and TRBJ2-3, reads KAGVTQTPRYLIKTRGQQVTLSCSPISGHRSVSWYQQTPGQGLQFLFEYFSETQRNKGNFPGRFSGRQFSNSRSEMNVSTLELGDSALYLCASSPLGQGGDTQYFGPGTRLTVL.

About this clonotype itself: A read error is possible here, since a much larger clone lies one base away. The chain is built from TRBV29-1 and TRBJ2-5; maybe TRBD2 (6 bases). The CDR3 extends over 14 amino acids. The germline V and J ends were trimmed by 7 bases and 1 base, with 16 bases remaining between them. From germline, CDR1 is SQVTM and CDR2 ANQGSEA. In nucleotides, the CDR3 is TGCAGCGCCGGAGGGGAAAGGGGCCAAGAGACCCAGTACTTC. Translating gives CSAGGERGQETQYF.

The rearrangement links TRBV10-2 to TRBJ2-7; D call uncertain. The germline V gene encodes CDR1 WSHSY and CDR2 SAAADI. The germline V and J ends were trimmed by 7 bases and 0 bases, with 4 bases remaining between them. The CDR3 loop spans 11 amino acids. CDR3 in amino acids: CASMSSYEQYF. The CDR3 bases are TGCGCCAGCATGAGCTCCTACGAGCAGTACTTC.

The chain couples TRBV28 to TRBJ1-5; 7 positions agree with TRBD1. The CDR3 is 15 amino acids. The V gene end was trimmed by 5 bases and the J gene end by 6 bases; junction bases not matched to a gene: 10. The germline V gene has CDR1 MDHEN and CDR2 SYDVKM. CDR3 sequence reads: CASSRRQGQGQPQHF. CDR3 nucleotides: TGTGCCAGCAGTCGACGACAGGGCCAGGGTCAGCCCCAGCATTTT.

As to this clonotype: A much larger clone sits a single nucleotide away, making a read error possible. The chain couples TRBV29-1 to TRBJ2-3, with D hard to call. In germline, CDR1 is SQVTM, CDR2 ANQGSEA. Between the trimmed V and J ends, which lost 7 bases and 5 bases, there was a span of 16 bases. This CDR3 region has 13 residues. CDR3 in amino acids: CSAGWGRGDTQYF. CDR3 in DNA: TGCAGCGCTGGTTGGGGTCGTGGAGATACGCAGTATTTT.

The rearrangement links TRBV6-1 to TRBJ2-4, with 7 bases identical to TRBD1. Germline values: CDR1 MNHNS, CDR2 SASEGT. This CDR3 has 14 amino acids. V lost 7 bases and J lost 3; bases outside the gene matches: 6. CDR3 sequence (DNA): TGTGCCAGCAACAGAGGGGGCGGCAAAAACATTCAGTACTTC. This gives the protein CASNRGGGKNIQYF.